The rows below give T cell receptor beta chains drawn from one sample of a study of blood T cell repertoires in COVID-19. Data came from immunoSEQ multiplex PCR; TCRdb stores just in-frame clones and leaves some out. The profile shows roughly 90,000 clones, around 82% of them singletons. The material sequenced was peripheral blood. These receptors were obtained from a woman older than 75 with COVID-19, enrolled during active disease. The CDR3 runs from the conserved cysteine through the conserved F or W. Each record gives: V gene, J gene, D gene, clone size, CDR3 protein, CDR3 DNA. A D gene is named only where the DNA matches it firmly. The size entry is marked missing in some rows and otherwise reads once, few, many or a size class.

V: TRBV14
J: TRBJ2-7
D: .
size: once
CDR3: CASSPQGGEQYF
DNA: TGTGCCAGCAGCCCCCAAGGGGGCGAGCAGTACTTC

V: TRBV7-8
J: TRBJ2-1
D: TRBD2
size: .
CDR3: CASSWVAGGMVYNEQFF
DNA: TGTGCCAGCAGCTGGGTAGCGGGGGGCATGGTTTATAATGAGCAGTTCTTC

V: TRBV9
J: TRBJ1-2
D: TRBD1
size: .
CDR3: CASSGAGQGFSYGYTF
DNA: TGTGCCAGCAGCGGAGCGGGACAGGGGTTTAGCTATGGCTACACCTTC

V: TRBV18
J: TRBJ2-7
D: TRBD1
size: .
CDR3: CASSPSRTGVGEQYF
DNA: TGTGCCAGCTCACCTTCCCGGACAGGGGTCGGTGAGCAGTACTTC

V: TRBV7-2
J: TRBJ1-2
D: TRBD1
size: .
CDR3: CASSLSTGGHGYTF
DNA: TGTGCCAGCAGCTTGTCGACAGGGGGCCATGGCTACACCTTC

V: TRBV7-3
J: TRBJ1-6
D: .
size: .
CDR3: CASSFGQPNSPLHF
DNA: TGTGCCAGCAGCTTTGGACAGCCGAATTCACCCCTCCACTTT

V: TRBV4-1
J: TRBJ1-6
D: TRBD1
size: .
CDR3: CASSLSGGAVYSPLHF
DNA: TGCGCCAGCAGCCTCTCAGGGGGAGCAGTGTATTCACCCCTCCACTTT

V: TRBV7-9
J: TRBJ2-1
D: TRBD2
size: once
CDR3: CASSPGEREGHEQFF
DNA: TGTGCCAGCAGCCCGGGGGAGCGGGAGGGCCATGAGCAGTTCTTC

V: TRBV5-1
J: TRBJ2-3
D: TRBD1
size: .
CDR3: CASSAPGQITDTQYF
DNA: TGCGCCAGCAGCGCTCCGGGACAGATCACAGATACGCAGTATTTT

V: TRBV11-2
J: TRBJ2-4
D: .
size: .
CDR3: CASSLGVLENIQYF
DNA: TGTGCCAGCAGCTTAGGAGTGCTGGAAAACATTCAGTACTTC

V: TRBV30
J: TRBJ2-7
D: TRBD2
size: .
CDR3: CAWSARLAGAYEQYF
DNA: TGTGCCTGGAGTGCCCGACTAGCGGGAGCCTACGAGCAGTACTTC

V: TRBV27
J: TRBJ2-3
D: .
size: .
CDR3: CASRRGFTDTQYF
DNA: TGTGCCAGCAGGCGGGGTTTCACAGATACGCAGTATTTT

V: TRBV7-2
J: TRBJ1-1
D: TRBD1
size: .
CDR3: CASTNRGVSEAFF
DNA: TGTGCCAGCACCAACAGGGGCGTCTCTGAAGCTTTCTTT

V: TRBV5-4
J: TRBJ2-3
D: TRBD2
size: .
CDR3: CASSASTSGGVTDTQYF
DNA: TGTGCCAGCAGCGCATCCACTAGCGGGGGGGTCACAGATACGCAGTATTTT

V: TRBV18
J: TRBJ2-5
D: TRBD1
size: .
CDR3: CASSPSTGEETQYF
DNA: TGTGCCAGCTCACCGTCGACAGGGGAGGAGACCCAGTACTTC

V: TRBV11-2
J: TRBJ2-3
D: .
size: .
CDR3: CASSSGFRTDTQYF
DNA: TGTGCCAGCAGCTCAGGGTTTCGCACAGATACGCAGTATTTT

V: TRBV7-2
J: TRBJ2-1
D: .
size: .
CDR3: CASSLEVGGYNEQFF
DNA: TGTGCCAGCAGCTTAGAGGTAGGCGGATACAATGAGCAGTTCTTC

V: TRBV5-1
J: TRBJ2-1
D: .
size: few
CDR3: CASSVDRPMGNEQFF
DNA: TGCGCCAGCAGCGTTGACAGGCCGATGGGAAATGAGCAGTTCTTC

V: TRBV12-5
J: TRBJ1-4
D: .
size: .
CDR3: CASGLASNEKLFF
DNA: TGTGCTAGTGGTTTGGCCTCTAATGAAAAACTGTTTTTT

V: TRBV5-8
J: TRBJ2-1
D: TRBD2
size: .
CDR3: CASSLQGLAEYNEQFF
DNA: TGTGCCAGCAGCTTACAAGGTCTAGCGGAGTACAATGAGCAGTTCTTC

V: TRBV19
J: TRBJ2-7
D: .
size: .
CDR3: CASSISGTRTVAYEQYF
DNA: TGTGCCAGTAGTATTTCCGGGACACGTACGGTCGCCTACGAGCAGTACTTC

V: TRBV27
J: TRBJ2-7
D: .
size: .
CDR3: CASGRRYTYEQYF
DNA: TGTGCCAGCGGTCGGCGGTACACCTACGAGCAGTACTTC

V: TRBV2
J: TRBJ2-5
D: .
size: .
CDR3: CASSRTVGPQETQYF
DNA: TGTGCCAGCAGCCGGACAGTTGGGCCCCAAGAGACCCAGTACTTC

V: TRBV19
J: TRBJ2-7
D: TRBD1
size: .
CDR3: CASRPTGTGSYEQYF
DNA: TGTGCCAGTAGACCAACCGGGACAGGGTCCTACGAGCAGTACTTC

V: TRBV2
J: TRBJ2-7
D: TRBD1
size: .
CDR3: CASSGDSLYEQYF
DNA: TGTGCCAGCAGCGGGGACAGCCTCTACGAGCAGTACTTC

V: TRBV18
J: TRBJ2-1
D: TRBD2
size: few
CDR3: CASSPRLARFYNEQFF
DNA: TGTGCCAGCTCACCACGACTAGCGCGGTTTTACAATGAGCAGTTCTTC

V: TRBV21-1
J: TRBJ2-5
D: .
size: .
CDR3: CASSKQIQETQYF
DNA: TGTGCCAGCAGCAAACAGATCCAAGAGACCCAGTACTTC

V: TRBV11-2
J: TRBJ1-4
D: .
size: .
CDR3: CASSLLGAPDEKLFF
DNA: TGTGCCAGCAGCTTACTGGGGGCGCCGGACGAAAAACTGTTTTTT

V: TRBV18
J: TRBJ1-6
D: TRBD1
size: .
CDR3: CASSTARTGAYSPLHF
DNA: TGTGCCAGCTCAACTGCCAGGACAGGGGCATATTCACCCCTCCACTTT

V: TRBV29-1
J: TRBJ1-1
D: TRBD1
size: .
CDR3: CSVQGGGGEAFF
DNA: TGCAGCGTTCAAGGAGGGGGCGGTGAAGCTTTCTTT

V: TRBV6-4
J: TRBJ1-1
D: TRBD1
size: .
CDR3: CASSTDRGNTEAFF
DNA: TGTGCCAGCAGTACCGACAGGGGGAACACTGAAGCTTTCTTT

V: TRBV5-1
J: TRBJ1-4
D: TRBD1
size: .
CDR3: CASSLAVTGFNEKLFF
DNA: TGCGCCAGCAGCTTGGCCGTGACAGGGTTCAATGAAAAACTGTTTTTT

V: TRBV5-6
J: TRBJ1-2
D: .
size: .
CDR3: CASRLGQYYGYTF
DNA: TGTGCCAGCAGATTAGGACAGTACTATGGCTACACCTTC

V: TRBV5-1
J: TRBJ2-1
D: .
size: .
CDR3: CASSPRSVEYNEQFF
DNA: TGCGCCAGCAGCCCTCGATCGGTGGAGTACAATGAGCAGTTCTTC

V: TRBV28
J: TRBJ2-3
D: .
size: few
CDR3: CASSLYSTDTQYF
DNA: TGTGCCAGCAGCCTGTATAGCACAGATACGCAGTATTTT

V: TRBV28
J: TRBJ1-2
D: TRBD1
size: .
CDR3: CASNTGGFGYTF
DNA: TGTGCCAGCAATACAGGGGGATTTGGCTACACCTTC

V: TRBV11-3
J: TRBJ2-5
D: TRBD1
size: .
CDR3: CASSLRDRETQYF
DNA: TGTGCCAGCAGCTTAAGGGACAGGGAGACCCAGTACTTC

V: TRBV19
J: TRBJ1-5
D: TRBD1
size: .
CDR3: CASRQGNQPQHF
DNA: TGTGCCAGTCGACAGGGTAATCAGCCCCAGCATTTT

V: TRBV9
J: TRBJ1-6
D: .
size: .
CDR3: CASSPDWSSYNSPLHF
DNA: TGTGCCAGCAGCCCCGACTGGAGCTCCTATAATTCACCCCTCCACTTT

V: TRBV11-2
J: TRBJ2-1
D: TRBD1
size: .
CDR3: CASSTDRENEQFF
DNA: TGTGCCAGCAGCACAGACAGGGAGAATGAGCAGTTCTTC

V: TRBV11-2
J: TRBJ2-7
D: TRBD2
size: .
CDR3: CASSFSGTSGRYEQYF
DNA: TGTGCCAGCAGCTTTTCCGGGACTAGCGGGCGGTACGAGCAGTACTTC

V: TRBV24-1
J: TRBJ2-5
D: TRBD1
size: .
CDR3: CATSDRQGGQETQYF
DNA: TGTGCCACCAGTGACAGACAGGGGGGTCAAGAGACCCAGTACTTC

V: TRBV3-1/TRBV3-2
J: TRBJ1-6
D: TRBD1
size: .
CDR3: CASSRGQDDSPLHF
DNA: TGTGCCAGCAGCCGGGGACAGGATGATTCACCCCTCCACTTT